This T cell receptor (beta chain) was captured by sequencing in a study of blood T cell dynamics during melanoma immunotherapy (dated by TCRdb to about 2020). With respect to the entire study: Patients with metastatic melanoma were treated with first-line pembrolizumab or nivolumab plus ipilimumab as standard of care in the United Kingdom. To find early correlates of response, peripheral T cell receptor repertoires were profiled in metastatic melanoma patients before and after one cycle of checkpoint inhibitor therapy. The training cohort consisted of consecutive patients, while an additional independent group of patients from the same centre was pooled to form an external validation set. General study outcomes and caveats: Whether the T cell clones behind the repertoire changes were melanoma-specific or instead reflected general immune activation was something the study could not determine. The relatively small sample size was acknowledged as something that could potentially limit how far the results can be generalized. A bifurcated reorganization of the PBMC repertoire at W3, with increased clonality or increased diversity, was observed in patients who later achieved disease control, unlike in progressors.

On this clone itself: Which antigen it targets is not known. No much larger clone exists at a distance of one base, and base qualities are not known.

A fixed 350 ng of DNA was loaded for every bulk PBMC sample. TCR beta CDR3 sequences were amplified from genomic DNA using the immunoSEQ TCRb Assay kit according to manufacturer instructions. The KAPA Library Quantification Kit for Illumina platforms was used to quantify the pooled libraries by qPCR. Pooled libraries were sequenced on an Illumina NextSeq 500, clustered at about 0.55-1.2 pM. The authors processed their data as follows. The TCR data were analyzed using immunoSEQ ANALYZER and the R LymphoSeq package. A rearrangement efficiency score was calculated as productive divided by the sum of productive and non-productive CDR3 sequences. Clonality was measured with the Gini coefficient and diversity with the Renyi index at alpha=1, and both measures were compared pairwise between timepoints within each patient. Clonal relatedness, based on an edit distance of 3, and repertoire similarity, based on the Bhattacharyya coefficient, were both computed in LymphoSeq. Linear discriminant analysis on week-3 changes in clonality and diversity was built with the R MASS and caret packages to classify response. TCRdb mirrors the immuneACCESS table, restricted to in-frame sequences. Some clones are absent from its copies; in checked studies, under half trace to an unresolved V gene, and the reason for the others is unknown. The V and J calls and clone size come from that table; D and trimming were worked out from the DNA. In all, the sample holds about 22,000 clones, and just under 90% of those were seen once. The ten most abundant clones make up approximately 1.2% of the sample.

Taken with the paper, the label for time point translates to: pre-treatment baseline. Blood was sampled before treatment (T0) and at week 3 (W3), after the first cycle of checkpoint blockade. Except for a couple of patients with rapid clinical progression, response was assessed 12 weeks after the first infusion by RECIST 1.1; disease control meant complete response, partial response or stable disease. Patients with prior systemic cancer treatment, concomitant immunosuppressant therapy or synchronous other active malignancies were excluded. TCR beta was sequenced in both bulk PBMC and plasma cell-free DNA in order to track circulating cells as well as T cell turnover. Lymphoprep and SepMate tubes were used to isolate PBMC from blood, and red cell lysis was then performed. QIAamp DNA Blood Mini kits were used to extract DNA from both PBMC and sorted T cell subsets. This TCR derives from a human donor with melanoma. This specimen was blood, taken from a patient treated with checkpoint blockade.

The nucleotides are TGTGCCAGCTCAGCCGGGACAGAGTTTCCACGGGAGCAGTACTTC. Translated, it reads CASSAGTEFPREQYF. Recombination connected TRBV18 to TRBJ2-7; 7 middle bases align to TRBD1. The CDR3, cysteine through phenylalanine, is 15 amino acids long. The retained sequence is limited to the CDR3, 45 bases, with the frame set at the first base. The germline V gene yields KGHSH for CDR1 and LQKENI for CDR2. The junction shows trimming of 5 bases on V and 7 bases on J, and the gene matches do not reach 14 bases of it.